These 17 T cell receptor beta chains share one sample of origin, sequenced in a study of early T cells in non-severe SARS-CoV-2 infection. Via MiXCR, TCRdb re-called the 5' RACE reads, giving one row per CDR3 protein. The repertoire holds some 61,000 distinct CDR3 sequences, with roughly 9% as singletons. The material sequenced was whole blood, taken at baseline. Source of these receptors: an adult who was a healthcare worker with PCR-confirmed SARS-CoV-2 infection or an uninfected control (not recorded which).

The chain joins TRBV2 to TRBJ1-5; the match to TRBD1 covers 7 bases. The V segment lost 3 bases and the J segment 6 bases; nucleotides outside the gene matches: 2. The CDR3 has 13 residues. In germline, CDR1 is SNHLY, CDR2 FYNNEI. The DNA for the CDR3 is TGTGCCAGCAGTGACAGGGGGGTTCAGCCCCAGCATTTT. This encodes CASSDRGVQPQHF. Full variable domain (outside the CDR3, taken from reference TRBV2 and TRBJ1-5): EPEVTQTPSHQVTQMGQEVILRCVPISNHLYFYWYRQILGQKVEFLVSFYNNEISEKSEIFDDQFSVERPDGSNFTLKIRSTKLEDSAMYFCASSDRGVQPQHFGDGTRLSIL.

In this sample, this clonotype turned up a few times. The V call is TRBV6-5, the J call TRBJ2-2; 9 positions match TRBD2. The CDR3 runs to 16 residues. Trimming removed 5 bases from V and 5 bases from J; junction bases left unmatched: 9. From germline, CDR1 is MNHEY and CDR2 SVGAGI. CDR3: CASSPVAGEGTGELFF. The CDR3, as DNA: TGTGCCAGCAGTCCAGTAGCGGGAGAGGGGACCGGGGAGCTGTTTTTT.

In this sample, this clonotype turned up a few times. This chain links TRBV7-9 with TRBJ1-4; D is uncertain. Germline V gene sequence: CDR1 SEHNR, CDR2 FQNEAQ (reference sequence). The CDR3 spans 14 residues. V was trimmed by 1 base and J by 8 bases, leaving 11 bases between them. CDR3 loop: CASSLGVGEEKLFF. In nucleotides, the CDR3 is TGTGCCAGCAGCTTAGGTGTGGGAGAGGAAAAACTGTTTTTT.

This clonotype was counted ten times or more. The chain carries TRBV14 and TRBJ2-7; D gene ambiguous. Trimming stripped 2 bases from V and 5 bases from J, with 16 bases between. The CDR3 runs to 15 residues. Germline values: CDR1 SGHDN, CDR2 FVKESK. CDR3 coding DNA: TGTGCCAGCAGCCAACTAGAGTGGGGTTACGACGAGCAGTACTTC. It specifies CASSQLEWGYDEQYF.

In its sample, this clonotype was seen a few times. This rearrangement joins TRBV3-1 to TRBJ2-3; D remains unclear. CDR3 length: 16 amino acids. CDR1 LGHDT and CDR2 YNNKEL come from the germline V gene (reference sequence). V was clipped by 0 bases and J by 0 bases, with 10 bases between them. DNA for the CDR3: TGTGCCAGCAGCCAAGAAGCGACCGCTAGCACAGATACGCAGTATTTT. Its translation is CASSQEATASTDTQYF.

V gene TRBV5-1 combines with J gene TRBJ1-1; D may be TRBD1 (5 bases). The CDR3 totals 13 residues. V gave up 2 bases and J gave up 8 bases, with 13 bases separating them. From germline, CDR1 is SGHRS and CDR2 YFSETQ. The CDR3 region has the DNA TGCGCCAGCAGCTTTAATGGGGCGGCCGAAGCTTTCTTT. As protein: CASSFNGAAEAFF.

The chain combines TRBV11-2 with TRBJ1-5; TRBD1 is a possible D gene (5 bases). CDR1 is SGHAT and CDR2 is FQNNGV in the germline V gene. V was cut by 0 bases and J by 3 bases, with 9 bases left in between. The CDR3 sequence is 15 residues long. The CDR3 coding sequence is TGTGCCAGCAGCTTAGAAGGGGTCCTCAATCAGCCCCAGCATTTT. Encoded protein: CASSLEGVLNQPQHF.

V and J are TRBV6-1 and TRBJ1-3; D unclear. The germline gives CDR1 MNHNS, CDR2 SASEGT. Trimming cost V 2 bases and J 0 bases, with 8 bases left between them. The CDR3 totals 15 residues. The CDR3 sequence is CASSELPNSGNTIYF. CDR3 coding DNA: TGTGCCAGCAGTGAACTCCCGAACTCTGGAAACACCATATATTTT.

The gene calls are TRBV4-2 and TRBJ2-1; 7 bases are shared with TRBD1. Germline-derived CDR1 and CDR2 are LGHNA and YNFKEQ. The V and J ends lost 0 bases and 4 bases, in that order; junction bases with no gene match: 0. The length of the CDR3 is 14 residues. The CDR3 is CASSQETGYNEQFF. The CDR3 region has the DNA TGTGCCAGCAGCCAAGAGACAGGGTACAATGAGCAGTTCTTC.

This clonotype was detected only a few times. This rearrangement joins TRBV30 to TRBJ1-3; D unresolved. Germline V gene data show CDR1 as GTSNPN and CDR2 as SVGIG (reference sequence). Trimming removed 2 bases at V and 1 base at J, with 9 bases between. The CDR3 contains 14 residues. CDR3 amino acids: CAWSRGVSGNTIYF. CDR3 in DNA: TGTGCCTGGAGTCGAGGAGTATCTGGAAACACCATATATTTT.

In regard to this clonotype: Germline is not matched at one junction end, which may reflect a read error. The chain couples TRBV27 to TRBJ2-3; tentatively, D is TRBD1 or TRBD2 (5 bases each). There are 10 residues in the CDR3. CDR1 and CDR2 from the germline V gene are MNHEY and SMNVEV (reference sequence). The CDR3 bases are TGTGCCAGCAGTTACCCGGGACGGGTATTT. Its protein product is CASSYPGRVF.

In this sample, this clonotype turned up many times. The chain employs TRBV25-1 and TRBJ2-7; 7 nucleotides align to TRBD1. J gave up 4 bases and V 4 bases, and 1 base lay outside the gene matches. This CDR3 contains 12 residues. The germline V gene has CDR1 MGHDK and CDR2 SYGVNS. CDR3 protein: CASSVQGYEQYF. CDR3 nucleotide sequence: TGTGCCAGCAGTGTACAGGGGTACGAGCAGTACTTC.

This clonotype has a count of ten or more. The rearrangement uses TRBV7-8 and TRBJ1-1; TRBD1 aligns across 9 bases. Per the germline V gene, CDR1 is SGHVS and CDR2 is FQNEAQ. The trim removed 6 bases at V and 4 bases at J, leaving 3 bases unmatched. The CDR3 length is 13 residues. The CDR3, as DNA: TGTGCCAGCAGAGGACAGGGGAGCACTGAAGCTTTCTTT. The encoded protein is CASRGQGSTEAFF.

Points on this clonotype: Relative to the germline gene, one junction end is altered; a read error may explain this. The chain links TRBV7-3 to TRBJ1-1; no clear D gene. This CDR3 has 14 residues. The germline V gene has CDR1 SGHTA and CDR2 FQGTGA. The chain's CDR3 is CTSSLTPTYTEAFF. In DNA, the CDR3 is TGTACCAGCAGCTTAACCCCTACATACACTGAAGCTTTCTTT.

Ten or more counts support this clonotype. This chain joins TRBV20-1 and TRBJ1-2; tentatively, D is TRBD1 (5 bases). Trimming cost V 6 bases and J 8 bases, with 19 bases left between them. This CDR3 spans 13 amino acids. Germline CDR1 reads DFQATT; CDR2 reads SNEGSKA (reference sequence). The CDR3, as DNA: TGCAGTGCCTACCCTATACCCGGGGGGGGCTACACCTTC. Its protein is CSAYPIPGGGYTF.

This clonotype was recorded at least ten times. The rearrangement joins TRBV29-1 to TRBJ2-1, with D possibly TRBD2 on 5 matching bases. Germline loops: CDR1 SQVTM, CDR2 ANQGSEA. Trimming took off 2 bases at V and 2 bases at J, with 10 bases between the two ends. The CDR3 is 14 amino acids. CDR3 nucleotide sequence: TGCAGCGTTGAATCACTAGATGCCTACAATGAGCAGTTCTTC. It yields the protein CSVESLDAYNEQFF.

This clonotype was recorded a few times. This chain's CDR3 is CASQAGGQSYEQYF. CDR3 nucleotides: TGTGCCAGCCAGGCCGGGGGACAGAGCTACGAGCAGTACTTC. This chain links TRBV2 with TRBJ2-7; D perhaps matches TRBD1 (7 bases). CDR1 and CDR2 (germline): SNHLY, FYNNEI. The CDR3 is 14 residues long. Trimming left V 8 bases short and J 3 bases short, with 17 bases between. The variable domain in full, completed from reference TRBV2 and TRBJ2-7, reads EPEVTQTPSHQVTQMGQEVILRCVPISNHLYFYWYRQILGQKVEFLVSFYNNEISEKSEIFDDQFSVERPDGSNFTLKIRSTKLEDSAMYFCASQAGGQSYEQYFGPGTRLTVT.